This record looks at one TCR beta chain sequence and its context. This entry comes from a study of blood T cell repertoires in COVID-19. Whole-study context: There were acute and convalescent COVID-19 samples, and they came from the United States, Italy and Spain.

The study assigned cohorts using participant-reported clinical history. Recovery among Cohort 3 donors was established by two negative PCRs, clearance, or symptom resolution. The data were produced by immunoSEQ multiplex PCR, yet TCRdb's version contains in-frame clones alone and is incomplete. The table shows around 250,000 clones, with roughly 86% occurring only once. The receptor comes from a woman aged 45-65 years who had recovered from COVID-19. The sequenced sample was PBMCs or T cells enriched from blood (not recorded which).

The CDR3, as DNA: TGTGCCACCAGTGATTCCCGTCACGGAGGGACAGGGTTCAATGAGCAGTTCTTC. Amino acid sequence: CATSDSRHGGTGFNEQFF. This chain connects TRBV24-1 to TRBJ2-1, with TRBD1 matching 9 bases. CDR3 length: 18 residues. V was pared by 2 bases and J by 6 bases, with 13 bases of the junction left unmatched. Germline V lookup: CDR1 KGHDR, CDR2 SFDVKD.